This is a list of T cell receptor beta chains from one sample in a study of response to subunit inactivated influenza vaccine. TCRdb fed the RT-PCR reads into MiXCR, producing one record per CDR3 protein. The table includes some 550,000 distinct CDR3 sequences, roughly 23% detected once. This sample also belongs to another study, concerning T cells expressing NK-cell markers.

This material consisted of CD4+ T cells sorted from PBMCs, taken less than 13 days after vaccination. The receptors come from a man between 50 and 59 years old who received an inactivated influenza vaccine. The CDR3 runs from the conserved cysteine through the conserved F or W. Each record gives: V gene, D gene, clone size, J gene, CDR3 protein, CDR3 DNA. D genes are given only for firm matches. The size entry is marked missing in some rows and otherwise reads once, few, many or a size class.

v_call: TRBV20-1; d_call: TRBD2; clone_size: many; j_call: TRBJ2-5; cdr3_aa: CSAKAATSGKETQYF; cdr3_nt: TGCAGTGCTAAAGCGGCGACTAGCGGAAAAGAGACCCAGTACTTC
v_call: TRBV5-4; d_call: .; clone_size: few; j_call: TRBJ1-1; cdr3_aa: CASSSAPNTEAFF; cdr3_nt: TGTGCCAGCAGCTCCGCTCCGAACACTGAAGCTTTCTTT
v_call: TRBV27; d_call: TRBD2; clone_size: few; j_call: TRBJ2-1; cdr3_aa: CASTPGLAYNEQFF; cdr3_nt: TGTGCCAGCACTCCGGGACTAGCCTACAATGAGCAGTTCTTC
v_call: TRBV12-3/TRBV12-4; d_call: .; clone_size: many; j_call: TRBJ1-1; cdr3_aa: CASILRVGNTEAFF; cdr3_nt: TGTGCCAGCATCCTCAGGGTAGGCAACACTGAAGCTTTCTTT
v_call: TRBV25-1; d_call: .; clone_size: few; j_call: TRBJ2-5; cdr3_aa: CASSDGTFETQYF; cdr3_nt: TGTGCCAGCAGTGATGGCACTTTTGAGACCCAGTACTTC
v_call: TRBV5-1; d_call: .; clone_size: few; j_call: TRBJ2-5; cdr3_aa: CASSVRGAGETQYF; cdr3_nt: TGCGCCAGCAGCGTAAGGGGGGCCGGAGAGACCCAGTACTTC
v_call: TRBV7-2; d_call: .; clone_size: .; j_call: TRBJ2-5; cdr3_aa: CASSLKVAVQGTQYF; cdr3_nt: TGTGCCAGCAGCTTAAAAGTGGCGGTCCAAGGGACCCAGTACTTC
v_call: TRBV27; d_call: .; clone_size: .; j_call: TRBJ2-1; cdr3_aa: CASSPRRGSYNEQFF; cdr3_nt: TGTGCCAGCAGCCCCCGCCGAGGGTCCTACAATGAGCAGTTCTTC
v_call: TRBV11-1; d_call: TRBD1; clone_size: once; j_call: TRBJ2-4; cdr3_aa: CASSLERGQGAKNIQYF; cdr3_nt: TGTGCCAGCAGCTTAGAGAGGGGGCAAGGGGCCAAAAACATTCAGTACTTC
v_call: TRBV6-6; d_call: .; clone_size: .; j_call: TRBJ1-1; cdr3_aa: CASSPYIEAFF; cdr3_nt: TGTGCCAGCAGCCCATATATCGAAGCTTTCTTT
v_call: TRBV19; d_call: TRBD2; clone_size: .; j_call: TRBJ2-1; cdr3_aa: CASSIRILAGAYNEQFF; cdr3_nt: TGTGCCAGTAGTATACGAATACTGGCGGGAGCCTACAATGAGCAGTTCTTC
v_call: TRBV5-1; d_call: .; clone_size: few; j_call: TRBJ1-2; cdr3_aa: CASSLGGQPGYTF; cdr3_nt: TGCGCCAGCAGCTTGGGGGGGCAGCCTGGCTACACCTTC
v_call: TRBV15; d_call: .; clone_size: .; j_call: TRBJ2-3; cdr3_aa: CATSRVGCLTDTQYF; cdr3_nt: TGTGCCACCAGCAGAGTTGGCTGCCTCACAGATACGCAGTATTTT
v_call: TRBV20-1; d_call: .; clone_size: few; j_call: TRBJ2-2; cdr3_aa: CSASRRGANTGELFF; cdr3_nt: TGCAGTGCTAGCCGCAGGGGAGCGAACACCGGGGAGCTGTTTTTT
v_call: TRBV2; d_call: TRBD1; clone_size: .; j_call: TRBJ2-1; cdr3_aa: CASSDRGFYNEQFF; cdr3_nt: TGTGCCAGCAGCGACAGGGGTTTCTACAATGAGCAGTTCTTC
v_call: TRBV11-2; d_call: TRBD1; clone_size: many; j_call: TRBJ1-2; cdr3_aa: CASSATRTGPHGYTF; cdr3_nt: TGTGCCAGCAGCGCTACCCGGACAGGGCCTCATGGCTACACCTTC
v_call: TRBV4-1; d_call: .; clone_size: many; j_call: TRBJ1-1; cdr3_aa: CASTGGQGESTEAFF; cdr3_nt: TGCGCCAGCACCGGCGGGCAGGGAGAAAGCACTGAAGCTTTCTTT
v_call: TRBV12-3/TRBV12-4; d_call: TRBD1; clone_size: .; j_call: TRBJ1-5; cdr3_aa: CASRYRGEGNQPQHF; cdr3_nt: TGTGCCAGCAGGTACAGGGGTGAGGGCAATCAGCCCCAGCATTTT
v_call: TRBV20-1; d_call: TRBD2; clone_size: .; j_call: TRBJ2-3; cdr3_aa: CSAKRGAATDTQYF; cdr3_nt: TGCAGTGCTAAGCGGGGGGCGGCTACAGATACGCAGTATTTT
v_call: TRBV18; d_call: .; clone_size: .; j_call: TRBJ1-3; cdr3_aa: CASSPPGDSGNTIYF; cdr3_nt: TGTGCCAGCTCACCACCGGGCGACTCTGGAAACACCATATATTTT
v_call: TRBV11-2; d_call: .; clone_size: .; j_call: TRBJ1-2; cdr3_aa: CASSFIRNPNYGYTF; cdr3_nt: TGTGCCAGCAGCTTTATTCGCAACCCTAACTATGGCTACACCTTC
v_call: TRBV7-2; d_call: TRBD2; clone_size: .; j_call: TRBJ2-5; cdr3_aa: CASSLTGGAGGETQYF; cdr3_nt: TGTGCCAGCAGCTTAACCGGGGGGGCTGGCGGAGAGACCCAGTACTTC
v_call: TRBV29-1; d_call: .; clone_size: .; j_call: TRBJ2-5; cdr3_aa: CSGSPGVETQYF; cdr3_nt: TGCAGCGGGAGCCCGGGTGTGGAGACCCAGTACTTC
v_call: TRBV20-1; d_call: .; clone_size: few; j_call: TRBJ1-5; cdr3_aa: CSARLGANQPQHF; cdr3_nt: TGCAGTGCTAGGTTGGGGGCCAATCAGCCCCAGCATTTT
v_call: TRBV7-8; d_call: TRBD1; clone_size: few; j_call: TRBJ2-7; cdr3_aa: CASSFETGATYEQYF; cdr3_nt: TGTGCCAGCAGCTTCGAGACAGGGGCAACCTACGAGCAGTACTTC
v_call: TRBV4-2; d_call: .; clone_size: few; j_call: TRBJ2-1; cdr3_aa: CASSPRQDQNEQFF; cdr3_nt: TGTGCCAGCAGCCCCCGACAGGATCAGAATGAGCAGTTCTTC
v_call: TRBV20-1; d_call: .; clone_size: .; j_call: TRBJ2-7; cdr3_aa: CSARGQGMSYEQYF; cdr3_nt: TGCAGTGCTAGGGGCCAGGGGATGTCCTACGAGCAGTACTTC
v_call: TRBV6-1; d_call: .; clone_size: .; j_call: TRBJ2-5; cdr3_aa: CATRDPLTQETQYF; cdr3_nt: TGTGCCACCCGAGACCCGCTTACCCAAGAGACCCAGTACTTC
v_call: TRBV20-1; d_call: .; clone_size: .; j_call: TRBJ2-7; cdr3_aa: CSANDRPGRYEQYF; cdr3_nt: TGCAGTGCTAACGACCGTCCGGGACGCTACGAGCAGTACTTC
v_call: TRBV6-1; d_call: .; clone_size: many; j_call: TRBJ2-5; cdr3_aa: CASAEGGVQETQYF; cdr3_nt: TGTGCCAGCGCCGAGGGGGGGGTTCAAGAGACCCAGTACTTC
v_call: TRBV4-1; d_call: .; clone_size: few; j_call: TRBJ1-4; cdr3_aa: CASSQDWRLHNEKLFF; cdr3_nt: TGCGCCAGCAGCCAAGATTGGAGACTCCACAATGAAAAACTGTTTTTT
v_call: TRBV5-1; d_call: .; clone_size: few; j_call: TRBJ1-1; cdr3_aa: CASSFLPGASNTEAFF; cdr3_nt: TGCGCCAGCAGCTTCCTCCCGGGGGCGTCGAACACTGAAGCTTTCTTT
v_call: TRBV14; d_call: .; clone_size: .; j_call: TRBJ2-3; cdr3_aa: CASSQSRVDTQYF; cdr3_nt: TGTGCCAGCAGCCAATCCAGGGTGGATACGCAGTATTTT
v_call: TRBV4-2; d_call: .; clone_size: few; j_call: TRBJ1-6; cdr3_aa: CASSQDRAGGSPLHF; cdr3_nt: TGTGCCAGCAGCCAAGACAGGGCTGGCGGTTCACCCCTCCACTTT
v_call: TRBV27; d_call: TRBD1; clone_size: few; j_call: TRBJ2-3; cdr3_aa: CASSRDRGDLDTQYF; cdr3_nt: TGTGCCAGCAGCAGGGACAGGGGAGATCTTGATACGCAGTATTTT
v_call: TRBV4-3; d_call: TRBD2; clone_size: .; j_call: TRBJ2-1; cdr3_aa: CASSSQLAGGGNEQFF; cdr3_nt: TGCGCCAGCAGCTCACAACTAGCGGGAGGGGGCAATGAGCAGTTCTTC
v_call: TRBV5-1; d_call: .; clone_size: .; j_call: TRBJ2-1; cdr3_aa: CASTQGFAGSYNEQFF; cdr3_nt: TGCGCCAGCACCCAAGGGTTTGCAGGGTCCTACAATGAGCAGTTCTTC
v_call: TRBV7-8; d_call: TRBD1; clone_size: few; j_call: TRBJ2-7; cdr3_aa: CASNIDRAYEQYF; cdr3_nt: TGTGCCAGCAACATCGACAGGGCCTACGAGCAGTACTTC
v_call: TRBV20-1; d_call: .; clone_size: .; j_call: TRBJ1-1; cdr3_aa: CSANFRGTANTEAFF; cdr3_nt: TGCAGTGCTAACTTCCGAGGAACAGCGAACACTGAAGCTTTCTTT
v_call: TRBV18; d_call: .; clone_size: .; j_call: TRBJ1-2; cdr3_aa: CASSPRDTANYGYTF; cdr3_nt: TGTGCCAGCTCACCGAGAGACACCGCTAACTATGGCTACACCTTC